The 30 T cell receptor beta chains presented below share a single source sample, sequenced in a study of blood T cell repertoires in COVID-19. Only in-frame clones appear in the TCRdb table, and some are missing; sequencing was by immunoSEQ multiplex PCR. The table lists some 350,000 clones, 85% to 90% of them singletons. The sample consisted of PBMCs or T cells enriched from blood (not recorded which). All receptors derive from a man between 18 and 29 years old who had recovered from COVID-19.

The chain joins TRBV10-2 to TRBJ2-3; the match to TRBD2 covers 12 bases. V lost 5 bases, J lost 2 bases, and 2 bases stayed unmatched. Germline lookup yields CDR1 WSHSY and CDR2 SAAADI. The CDR3 is made up of 15 amino acids. This CDR3 is CASSRLAGDTDTQYF. The CDR3 nucleotides read TGCGCCAGCAGTCGACTAGCGGGGGACACAGATACGCAGTATTTT.

V usage is TRBV7-9 and J usage is TRBJ1-6; TRBD1 matches 9 bases. Germline assignment: CDR1 SEHNR and CDR2 FQNEAQ (reference sequence). The V segment lost 5 bases and the J segment 9 bases; nucleotides outside the gene matches: 5. The CDR3 has 14 amino acids. This CDR3 is CASSPQGASSPLHF. The CDR3 DNA follows: TGTGCCAGCAGCCCACAGGGGGCCAGTTCACCCCTCCACTTT.

This chain joins TRBV28 and TRBJ2-5; D not resolved. Germline V gene data show CDR1 as MDHEN and CDR2 as SYDVKM. V shed 8 bases and J shed 1 base, with 8 bases lying between them. This CDR3 has 12 residues. The CDR3 spells CASEAVQETQYF. The CDR3 DNA reads TGTGCCAGCGAGGCGGTCCAAGAGACCCAGTACTTC.

The gene calls are TRBV18 and TRBJ1-1; no firm D call. Germline CDR1 is KGHSH and CDR2 is LQKENI. Trimming took 1 base from V and 4 from J, leaving 13 bases between them. This CDR3 has 15 residues. CDR3 sequence (DNA): TGTGCCAGCTCACCACTAGTTGGGCATAGCACTGAAGCTTTCTTT. Its translation: CASSPLVGHSTEAFF.

The rearrangement uses TRBV28 and TRBJ1-1; D is undetermined. Germline CDR1 MDHEN, CDR2 SYDVKM. CDR3 size: 10 residues. V gave up 7 bases and J gave up 11 bases, with 11 bases separating them. This CDR3 is CASTRGRAFF. The CDR3 DNA follows: TGTGCCAGCACACGGGGTCGGGCTTTCTTT.

V and J are TRBV2 and TRBJ2-2, with D perhaps TRBD1 (6 bases). V lost 7 bases and J lost 4, with 10 bases in between. The CDR3 runs 13 residues. In germline, CDR1 is SNHLY, CDR2 FYNNEI. The CDR3 sequence is CASIGQTTGELFF. CDR3 coding DNA: TGTGCCAGCATCGGACAGACCACCGGGGAGCTGTTTTTT.

The chain couples TRBV10-1 to TRBJ2-1; D possibly corresponds to TRBD1 (6 bases). The CDR3 is made up of 15 amino acids. V was shortened by 0 bases and J by 7 bases, with 13 bases between the two germline ends. Per the germline V gene, CDR1 is WNHNN and CDR2 is SYGVQD (reference sequence). The CDR3 region has the DNA TGCGCCAGCAGTGAGTCGCTGGGGGCTCGGAATGAGCAGTTCTTC. Translation: CASSESLGARNEQFF.

Details on this clone: The junction differs from germline at one of its ends, possibly a read error. V gene TRBV27 combines with J gene TRBJ2-7; maybe TRBD1 (5 bases). This CDR3 is 9 amino acids long. In germline, CDR1 is MNHEY, CDR2 SMNVEV (reference sequence). The CDR3 loop reads CASRKPQEF. The CDR3 region has the DNA TGTGCCAGCCGGAAACCACAGGAGTTC.

This clone was seen just once. The chain is built from TRBV27 and TRBJ2-1, with 7 bases identical to TRBD2. The CDR3 loop spans 17 amino acids. Trimming took 2 bases from V and 1 from J; bases not matched to a gene: 8. Germline V gives CDR1 MNHEY, CDR2 SMNVEV (reference sequence). CDR3 DNA sequence: TGTGCCAGCAGTTTACTTGAGACTAGCAAGTCCTACAATGAGCAGTTCTTC. Its protein product is CASSLLETSKSYNEQFF.

This chain joins TRBV11-2 and TRBJ2-7; 10 nucleotides agree with TRBD1. The junction had 7 bases not matched to a gene; V was cut back by 1 base and J by 1 base. From germline, CDR1 is SGHAT and CDR2 FQNNGV. The CDR3 totals 17 residues. This CDR3 reads CASSLADRGYNSYEQYF. CDR3 DNA: TGTGCCAGCAGCTTAGCGGACAGGGGGTATAATTCCTACGAGCAGTACTTC.

The chain carries TRBV7-2 and TRBJ2-7; TRBD2 aligns across 15 bases. V shed 5 bases and J 4 bases; nucleotides not matched to a gene: 9. The CDR3 has 17 amino acids. CDR1 is SGHTA and CDR2 is FQGNSA in the germline V gene. The DNA of the CDR3 is TGTGCCAGCAGCACTACGGGACTAGCGGGAGGTGCATACGAGCAGTACTTC. This encodes CASSTTGLAGGAYEQYF. Filled out from reference TRBV7-2 and TRBJ2-7, the complete variable domain reads GAGVSQSPSNKVTEKGKDVELRCDPISGHTALYWYRQSLGQGLEFLIYFQGNSAPDKSGLPSDRFSAERTGGSVSTLTIQRTQQEDSAVYLCASSTTGLAGGAYEQYFGPGTRLTVT.

V and J are TRBV10-1 and TRBJ1-1, with 10 bases identical to TRBD1. The CDR3 length is 17 residues. The ends lost 6 bases at V and 0 bases at J; junction bases unmatched: 10. The germline gives CDR1 WNHNN, CDR2 SYGVQD (reference sequence). This CDR3 reads CASRPRDRGRLNTEAFF. The DNA for the CDR3 is TGCGCCAGCAGACCTCGGGACAGGGGCCGATTGAACACTGAAGCTTTCTTT.

The rearrangement joins TRBV6-5 to TRBJ2-3; D may be TRBD2 (5 bases). Germline CDR1 and CDR2: MNHEY and SVGAGI. This CDR3 contains 15 residues. Trimming removed 6 bases at V and 0 bases at J, with 13 bases between. The CDR3 loop is CASRPSSGSTDTQYF. The CDR3 DNA reads TGTGCCAGCAGGCCCTCGTCGGGAAGCACAGATACGCAGTATTTT.

On this clone: The sample carries other DNA sequences with the same CDR3. The rearrangement links TRBV28 to TRBJ1-2; 8 bases fit TRBD1. V lost 6 bases to trimming and J lost 4 bases; unmatched junction nucleotides: 4. The CDR3 loop spans 13 amino acids. From germline, CDR1 is MDHEN and CDR2 SYDVKM. The CDR3 reads CASSQDRGYGYTF. As DNA, the CDR3 is TGTGCCAGCAGCCAAGACAGGGGCTATGGCTACACCTTC.

This clone has a single count. The genes are TRBV19 and TRBJ2-2; the match to TRBD2 covers 13 bases. Trimming cost V 6 bases and J 5 bases; bases outside gene matches: 6. Germline V gives CDR1 LNHDA, CDR2 SQIVND (reference sequence). The CDR3 length is 16 residues. This chain's CDR3 is CASRPPGLAGTGELFF. DNA of the CDR3: TGTGCCAGTAGGCCCCCGGGACTAGCGGGGACCGGGGAGCTGTTTTTT.

The chain has TRBV7-9 and TRBJ2-1, with 7 bases fitting TRBD1. CDR3 length equals 15 residues. Per germline, CDR1 SEHNR and CDR2 FQNEAQ (reference sequence). The V gene end was trimmed by 4 bases and the J gene end by 2 bases; junction bases not matched to a gene: 5. The chain's CDR3 is CASSSDRAAYNEQFF. CDR3 nucleotides: TGTGCCAGCAGCTCCGACAGGGCCGCCTACAATGAGCAGTTCTTC.

The J gene is TRBJ2-2, the V gene TRBV9; 9 bases fit TRBD1. The CDR3 covers 16 residues. Germline V gene lookup returns CDR1 SGDLS and CDR2 YYNGEE. After removal of 2 bases from V and 0 bases from J, the junction contained 2 bases not matched to a gene. CDR3 DNA: TGTGCCAGCAGCGTCAGACAGGGGGCGAACACCGGGGAGCTGTTTTTT. Protein sequence: CASSVRQGANTGELFF.

This clone was seen a handful of times. The chain is built from TRBV4-3 and TRBJ2-1, with D unclear. The CDR3 spans 15 residues. V shed 6 bases and J shed 4 bases, with 16 bases lying between them. Germline loops: CDR1 LGHNA, CDR2 YSLEER. The CDR3 region is CASSPEPEVYNEQFF. Here the CDR3 DNA reads TGCGCCAGCAGTCCTGAGCCCGAAGTATACAATGAGCAGTTCTTC.

This chain connects TRBV7-2 to TRBJ2-7; 8 nucleotides align to TRBD1. The ends lost 4 bases at V and 0 bases at J; junction bases unmatched: 17. CDR1 and CDR2 (germline): SGHTA, FQGNSA. The CDR3 length is 19 residues. The CDR3 spells CASSSQVQGALTHSYEQYF. The CDR3 bases are TGTGCCAGCAGCTCCCAGGTCCAGGGGGCCTTAACCCACTCCTACGAGCAGTACTTC.

The chain employs TRBV27 and TRBJ1-6; D unclear. V lost 6 bases, J lost 11 bases, and 14 bases lay in between. CDR3 length equals 13 residues. The germline V gene encodes CDR1 MNHEY and CDR2 SMNVEV (reference sequence). The CDR3 region has the DNA TGTGCCAGCAGATCGCGGTACGCCGCACCCCTCCACTTT. Translation: CASRSRYAAPLHF.

This clone was seen just once. The chain employs TRBV4-3 and TRBJ1-1, with 7 bases lining up with TRBD1. The CDR3 runs 18 residues. Germline CDR1 reads LGHNA; CDR2 reads YSLEER. The junction had 12 bases not matched to a gene; V was cut back by 0 bases and J by 2 bases. The DNA of the CDR3 is TGCGCCAGCAGCCAAGATTGGGGGACAGTAGGGTTCAACACTGAAGCTTTCTTT. This translates into CASSQDWGTVGFNTEAFF.

The chain has TRBV19 and TRBJ1-1, with TRBD1 identical over 9 bases. From germline, CDR1 is LNHDA and CDR2 SQIVND (reference sequence). J was trimmed by 2 bases and V by 5 bases; bases with no gene match: 3. The CDR3 is 14 residues long. The CDR3 region has the DNA TGTGCCAGTAGTGCGGGACAGGGAAACACTGAAGCTTTCTTT. Protein product: CASSAGQGNTEAFF.

This sequence joins TRBV27 and TRBJ2-5; TRBD1 matches at 9 bases. The CDR3 consists of 14 residues. Germline CDR1 and CDR2: MNHEY and SMNVEV (reference sequence). The junction had 11 bases not matched to a gene; V was cut back by 8 bases and J by 7 bases. The CDR3: CASRSGTGWGTQYF. The CDR3 coding sequence is TGTGCCAGCCGCTCCGGGACAGGGTGGGGGACCCAGTACTTC.

The rearrangement links TRBV29-1 to TRBJ1-1; D may be TRBD1 (6 bases). The CDR3 has 12 amino acids. From germline, CDR1 is SQVTM and CDR2 ANQGSEA. Trimming took 3 bases from V and 1 from J, leaving 6 bases between them. CDR3 nucleotide sequence: TGCAGCGTTGAGGACAGGAACACTGAAGCTTTCTTT. Residues: CSVEDRNTEAFF.

The chain employs TRBV19 and TRBJ1-2; D is unresolved. Trimming stripped 3 bases from V and 0 bases from J, with 11 bases between. From germline, CDR1 is LNHDA and CDR2 SQIVND (reference sequence). This CDR3 has 15 amino acids. The DNA for the CDR3 is TGTGCCAGTAGTATTTCCAGGCCCACTAACTATGGCTACACCTTC. This encodes CASSISRPTNYGYTF.

The V and J genes are TRBV7-2 and TRBJ1-6, with D unresolved. V lost 5 bases and J 6 bases, leaving 2 bases between the germline ends. The CDR3 has 11 residues. Looked up from germline, CDR1 is SGHTA and CDR2 is FQGNSA. The CDR3 protein is CASSLNSPLHF. Written as DNA, the CDR3 is TGTGCCAGCAGCCTTAATTCACCCCTCCACTTT.

The chain combines TRBV11-3 with TRBJ1-1; D unclear. Germline values: CDR1 SGHNT, CDR2 YENEEA. V was shortened by 5 bases and J by 11 bases, with 12 bases between the two germline ends. CDR3 length: 11 amino acids. In nucleotides, the CDR3 is TGTGCCAGCAGCGATATGAGGGTTGCTTTCTTT. It encodes CASSDMRVAFF. The entire variable domain, with the rest obtained from reference TRBV11-3 and TRBJ1-1, is as follows: EAGVVQSPRYKIIEKKQPVAFWCNPISGHNTLYWYLQNLGQGPELLIRYENEEAVDDSQLPKDRFSAERLKGVDSTLKIQPAELGDSAVYLCASSDMRVAFFGQGTRLTVV.

Details on this clone: The junction departs from the called germline gene at one end, perhaps through a read error. The CDR3 loop reads CSARGRDWWHF. CDR3 bases: TGCAGTGCTAGGGGCAGGGATTGGTGGCATTTT. The rearrangement uses TRBV20-1 and TRBJ2-3, with TRBD1 as a possible D gene (5 bases). The CDR3 consists of 11 residues. The germline V gene encodes CDR1 DFQATT and CDR2 SNEGSKA (reference sequence).

This sequence joins TRBV28 and TRBJ1-2; TRBD1 matches at 9 bases. After removal of 2 bases from V and 6 bases from J, the junction contained 10 bases not matched to a gene. In germline, CDR1 is MDHEN, CDR2 SYDVKM. This CDR3 has 16 residues. The CDR3 DNA reads TGTGCCAGCAGTTTAGGTCAGTTGCGACAGGGGGATGGCTACACCTTC. Encoded protein: CASSLGQLRQGDGYTF.

The chain employs TRBV7-9 and TRBJ2-3; TRBD1 matches 7 bases. The CDR3 is made up of 16 amino acids. The junction had 9 bases not matched to a gene; V was cut back by 4 bases and J by 2 bases. Germline V CDR1 and CDR2: SEHNR, FQNEAQ (reference sequence). CDR3 in amino acids: CASSWFGDSFTDTQYF. CDR3 in DNA: TGTGCCAGCAGCTGGTTCGGGGACAGCTTCACAGATACGCAGTATTTT.